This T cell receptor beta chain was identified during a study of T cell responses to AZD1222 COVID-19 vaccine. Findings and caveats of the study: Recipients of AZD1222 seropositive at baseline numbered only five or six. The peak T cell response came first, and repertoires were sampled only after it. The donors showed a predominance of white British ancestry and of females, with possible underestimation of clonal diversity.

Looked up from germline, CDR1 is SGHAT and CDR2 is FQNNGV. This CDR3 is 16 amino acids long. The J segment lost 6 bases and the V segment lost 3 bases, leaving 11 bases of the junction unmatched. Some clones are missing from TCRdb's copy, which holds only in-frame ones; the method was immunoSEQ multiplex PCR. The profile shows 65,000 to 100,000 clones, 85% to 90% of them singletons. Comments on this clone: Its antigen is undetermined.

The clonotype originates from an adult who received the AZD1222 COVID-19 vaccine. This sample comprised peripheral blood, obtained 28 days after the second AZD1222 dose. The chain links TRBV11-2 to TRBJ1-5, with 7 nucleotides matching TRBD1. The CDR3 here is CASSFLPGQRCQPQHF. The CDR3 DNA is TGTGCCAGCAGCTTTTTACCGGGACAGAGGTGTCAGCCCCAGCATTTT.